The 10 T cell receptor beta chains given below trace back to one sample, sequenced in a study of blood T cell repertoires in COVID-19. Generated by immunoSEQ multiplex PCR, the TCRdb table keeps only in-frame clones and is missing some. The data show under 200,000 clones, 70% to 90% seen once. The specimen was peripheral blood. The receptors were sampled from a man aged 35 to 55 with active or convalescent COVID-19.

The CDR3 loop reads CATPTSGGPQEQFF. Written as DNA, the CDR3 is TGCGCCACCCCGACTAGCGGGGGGCCACAAGAGCAGTTCTTC. The rearrangement uses TRBV10-1 and TRBJ2-1, with TRBD2 matching 13 bases. The germline V gene has CDR1 WNHNN and CDR2 SYGVQD (reference sequence). This CDR3 region has 14 residues. V dropped 10 bases and J dropped 10; count of bases not matched to a gene: 10.

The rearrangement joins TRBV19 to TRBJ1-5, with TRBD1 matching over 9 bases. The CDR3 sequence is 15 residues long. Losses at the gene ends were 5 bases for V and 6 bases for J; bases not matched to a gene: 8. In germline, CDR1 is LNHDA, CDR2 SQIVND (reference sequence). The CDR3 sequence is CASSGGTGRTQPQHF. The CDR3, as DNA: TGTGCCAGTAGTGGCGGGACAGGGCGAACTCAGCCCCAGCATTTT. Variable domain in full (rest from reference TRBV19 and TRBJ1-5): DGGITQSPKYLFRKEGQNVTLSCEQNLNHDAMYWYRQDPGQGLRLIYYSQIVNDFQKGDIAEGYSVSREKKESFPLTVTSAQKNPTAFYLCASSGGTGRTQPQHFGDGTRLSIL.

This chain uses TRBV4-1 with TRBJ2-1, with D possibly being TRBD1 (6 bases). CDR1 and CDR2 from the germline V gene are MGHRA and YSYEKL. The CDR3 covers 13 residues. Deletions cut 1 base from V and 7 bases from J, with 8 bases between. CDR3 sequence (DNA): TGCGCCAGCAGCCAAGCACAGGGAAATGAGCAGTTCTTC. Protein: CASSQAQGNEQFF.

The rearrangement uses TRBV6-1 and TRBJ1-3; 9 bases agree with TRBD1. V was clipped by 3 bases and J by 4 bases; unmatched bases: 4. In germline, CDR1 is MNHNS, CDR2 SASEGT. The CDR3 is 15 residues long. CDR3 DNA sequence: TGTGCCAGCAGTGACGGACAGGGGACCGGAAACACCATATATTTT. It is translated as CASSDGQGTGNTIYF.

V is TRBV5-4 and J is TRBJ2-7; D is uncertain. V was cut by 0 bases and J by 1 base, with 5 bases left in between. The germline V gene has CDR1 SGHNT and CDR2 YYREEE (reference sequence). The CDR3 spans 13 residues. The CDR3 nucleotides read TGTGCCAGCAGCTTGGCGGGTTCCTACGAGCAGTACTTC. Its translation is CASSLAGSYEQYF.

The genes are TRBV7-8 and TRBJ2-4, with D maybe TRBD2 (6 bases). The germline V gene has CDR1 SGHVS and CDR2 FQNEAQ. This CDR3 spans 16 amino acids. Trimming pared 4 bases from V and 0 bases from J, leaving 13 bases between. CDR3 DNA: TGTGCCAGCAGCTCCCCGGGACTCGGAGCCAAAAACATTCAGTACTTC. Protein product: CASSSPGLGAKNIQYF.

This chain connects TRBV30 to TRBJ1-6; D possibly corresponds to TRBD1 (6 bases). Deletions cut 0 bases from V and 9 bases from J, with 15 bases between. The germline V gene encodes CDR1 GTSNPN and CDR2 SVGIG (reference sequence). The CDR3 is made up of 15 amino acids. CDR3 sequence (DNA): TGTGCCTGGAGTGTACCAGTAACAGGGTCTTCACCCCTCCACTTT. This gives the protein CAWSVPVTGSSPLHF.

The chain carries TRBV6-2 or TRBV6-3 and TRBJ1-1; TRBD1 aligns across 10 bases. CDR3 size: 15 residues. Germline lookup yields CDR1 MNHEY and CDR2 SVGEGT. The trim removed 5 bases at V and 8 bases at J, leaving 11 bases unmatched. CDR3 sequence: CASSNLGQGEREAFF. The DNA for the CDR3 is TGTGCCAGCAGTAACCTAGGACAGGGGGAACGAGAAGCTTTCTTT.

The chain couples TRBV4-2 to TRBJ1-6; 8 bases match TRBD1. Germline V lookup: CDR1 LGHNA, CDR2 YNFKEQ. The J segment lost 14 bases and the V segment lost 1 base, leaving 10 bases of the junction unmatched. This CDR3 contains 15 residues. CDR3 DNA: TGTGCCAGCAGCCAAGTGAGCCAGGGGGCGGCTACCCTCCACTTT. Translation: CASSQVSQGAATLHF.

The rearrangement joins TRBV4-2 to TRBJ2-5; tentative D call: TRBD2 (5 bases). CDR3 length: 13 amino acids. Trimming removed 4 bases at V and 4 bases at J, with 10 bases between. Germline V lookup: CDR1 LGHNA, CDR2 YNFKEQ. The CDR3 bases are TGTGCCAGCAGCCGTGTTGGAGGAGAGACCCAGTACTTC. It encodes CASSRVGGETQYF.